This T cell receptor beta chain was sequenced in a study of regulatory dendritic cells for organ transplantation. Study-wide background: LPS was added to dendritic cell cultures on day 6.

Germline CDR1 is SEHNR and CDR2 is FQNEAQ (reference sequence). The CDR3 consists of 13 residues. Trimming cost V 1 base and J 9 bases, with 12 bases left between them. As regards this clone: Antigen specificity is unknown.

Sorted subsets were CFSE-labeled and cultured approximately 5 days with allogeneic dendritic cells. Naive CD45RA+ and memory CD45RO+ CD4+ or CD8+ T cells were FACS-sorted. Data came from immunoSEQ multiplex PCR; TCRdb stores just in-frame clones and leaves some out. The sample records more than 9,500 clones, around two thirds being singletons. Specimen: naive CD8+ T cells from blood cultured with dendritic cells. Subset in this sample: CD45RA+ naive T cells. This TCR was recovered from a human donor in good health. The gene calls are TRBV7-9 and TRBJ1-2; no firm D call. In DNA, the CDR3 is TGTGCCAGCAGCTTAGACAGCCTACGAAGCTACACCTTC. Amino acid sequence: CASSLDSLRSYTF.